This T cell receptor beta chain was identified in a study of read filtering for tumor transcriptome and immune sequencing. Looking at the study overall: IR-seq gave about 3.5 to 10.27 million TCR reads per sample; RNA-seq gave about 80 to 1,300. Regarding the study as a whole: Correlation between methods rose after single-read clonotypes were removed.

This clonotype was seen ten or more times. Its matching antigen is unknown. The library was built from about 0.4 ug RNA with molecular barcoded adaptors for alpha/delta and beta/gamma chains. Each CDR3 protein is one row after TCRdb ran MiXCR on the reads. The sample has around 140,000 distinct CDR3 sequences; less than 15% are singletons. V dropped 5 bases and J dropped 0 bases, with 11 bases sitting between them. The CDR3 covers 14 residues. Germline V gene lookup returns CDR1 SQVTM and CDR2 ANQGSEA. Sequences were obtained from a population of CD138-negative cells sorted from bone marrow. The chain carries TRBV29-1 and TRBJ2-1, with D perhaps TRBD2 (5 bases). The clonotype was recovered from a donor at least 40 years old with multiple myeloma. This chain's CDR3 is CSVRGSNSYNEQFF. CDR3 in DNA: TGCAGCGTTAGAGGGTCTAACTCCTACAATGAGCAGTTCTTC.